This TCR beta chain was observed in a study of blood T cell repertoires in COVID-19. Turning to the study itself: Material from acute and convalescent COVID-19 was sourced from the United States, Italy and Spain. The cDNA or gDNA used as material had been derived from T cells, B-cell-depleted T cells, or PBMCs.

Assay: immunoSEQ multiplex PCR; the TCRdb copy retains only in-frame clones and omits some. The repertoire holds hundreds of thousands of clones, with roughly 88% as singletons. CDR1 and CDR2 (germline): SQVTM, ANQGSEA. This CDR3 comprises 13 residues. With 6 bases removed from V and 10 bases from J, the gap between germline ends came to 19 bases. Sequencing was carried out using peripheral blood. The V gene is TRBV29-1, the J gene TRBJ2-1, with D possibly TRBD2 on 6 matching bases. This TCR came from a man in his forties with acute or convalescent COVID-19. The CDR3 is CSVRDSTLREQFF. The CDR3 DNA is TGCAGCGTCCGGGACTCGACCTTAAGGGAGCAGTTCTTC.